This record concerns one T cell receptor (beta chain) sequence. No antigen is known for it. The data stem from a study of radiation and T cells in renal cell carcinoma. Notes on the study in general: No pretreatment tumor biopsies were available for baseline clonotypes.

The CDR3 runs 14 residues. J was trimmed by 5 bases and V by 5 bases; bases with no gene match: 6. CDR1 SGHTA and CDR2 FQGNSA come from the germline V gene. Sample time point: baseline pretreatment blood. Treatment specified: 15 Gy SBRT to primary tumor, nephrectomy 4 weeks later. The tumor was a clear cell renal cell carcinoma. Profiled with immunoSEQ multiplex PCR; TCRdb holds only in-frame clones, not every one. This table holds about 130,000 clones, nearly 90% found once. The TCR comes from a woman in her forties or fifties with renal cell carcinoma. The material was blood, obtained from a patient whose treatment included radiotherapy and nephrectomy. The J gene is TRBJ2-1, the V gene TRBV7-2; 7 bases fit TRBD1. Here the CDR3 reads CASSQTGYNNEQFF. The DNA of the CDR3 is TGTGCCAGCAGCCAGACAGGGTATAACAATGAGCAGTTCTTC.